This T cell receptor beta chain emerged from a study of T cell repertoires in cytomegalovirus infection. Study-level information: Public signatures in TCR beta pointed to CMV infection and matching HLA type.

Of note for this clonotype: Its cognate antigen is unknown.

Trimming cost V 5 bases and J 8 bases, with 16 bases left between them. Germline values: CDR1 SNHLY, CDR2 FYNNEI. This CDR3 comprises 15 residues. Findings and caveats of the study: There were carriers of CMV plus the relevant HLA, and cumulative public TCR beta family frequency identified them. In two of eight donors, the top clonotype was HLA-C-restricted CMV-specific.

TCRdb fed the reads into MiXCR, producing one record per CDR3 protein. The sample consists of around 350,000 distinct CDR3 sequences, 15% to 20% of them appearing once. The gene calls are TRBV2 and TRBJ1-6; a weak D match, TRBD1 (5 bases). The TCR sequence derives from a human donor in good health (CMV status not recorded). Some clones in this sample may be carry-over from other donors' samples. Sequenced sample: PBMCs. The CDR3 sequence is CASSRDGRNDSPLHF. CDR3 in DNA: TGTGCCAGCAGTAGGGACGGCCGGAATGATTCACCCCTCCACTTT.